This paragraph covers one T cell receptor beta chain sequence. The antigen remains undetermined. The sample is drawn from a study of cytomegalovirus exposure and HLA in healthy donors. Amplification used 60 Vbeta primers and 13 Jbeta primers. Per the original methods: In a later analysis, some 80 million unique TCR beta chains included roughly 11 million shared by two or more donors. Libraries were prepared by immunoSEQ multiplex PCR; TCRdb keeps only in-frame clonotypes and omits some of them. That table supplies the V and J calls and clone size; D and trimming were determined from the DNA. The data contain about 150,000 clones, 9.4% of them singletons. CDR1 is SGHAT, CDR2 FQNNGV, per germline. V was shortened by 4 bases and J by 2 bases, with 14 bases between the two germline ends. The CDR3 loop spans 16 amino acids. Overall study findings and caveats: A link between a missense DCLRE1C variant and TCR beta V- and J-gene trimming emerged from a later analysis.

The sample comprised PBMCs. V gene TRBV11-2 combines with J gene TRBJ2-2, with D tentatively TRBD1 (5 bases). The receptor was isolated from a male donor in good health and CMV-seronegative. The CDR3 spells CASSSEGATNTGELFF. CDR3 bases: TGTGCCAGCAGCTCCGAAGGGGCTACTAACACCGGGGAGCTGTTTTTT.